The next 5 T cell receptor beta chains were all read from a single sample in a study of CD8 T cells in ankylosing spondylitis. MiXCR, run by TCRdb on the 5' RACE reads, gives a single entry per CDR3 protein. Here the sample spans about 500,000 distinct CDR3 sequences, less than 6% being singletons. Which antigens these TCRs recognize remains unknown. Overall study results and limits: Apparently characteristic of ankylosing spondylitis blood was a TCR beta motif (eight highly homologous variants).

The specimen was blood, either unsorted or a sorted T cell fraction (not recorded which). These receptors originate from a male donor with ankylosing spondylitis.

This clonotype was seen repeatedly, ten times or more. This chain connects TRBV5-1 to TRBJ2-2, with D tentatively TRBD2 (5 bases). Germline lookup yields CDR1 SGHRS and CDR2 YFSETQ. The CDR3 runs to 14 residues. V dropped 0 bases and J dropped 5 bases, with 8 bases sitting between them. The CDR3 sequence is CASSLAGWTGELFF. DNA for the CDR3: TGCGCCAGCAGCTTGGCGGGATGGACCGGGGAGCTGTTTTTT.

This clonotype was counted at least ten times. This chain links TRBV20-1 with TRBJ2-7, with D possibly matching TRBD1 (5 bases). V dropped 3 bases and J dropped 2 bases, with 11 bases sitting between them. Germline V gene lookup returns CDR1 DFQATT and CDR2 SNEGSKA (reference sequence). The CDR3 has 13 residues. The CDR3 protein is CSASSDIAYEQYF. The CDR3 DNA is TGCAGTGCTAGTTCGGACATTGCCTACGAGCAGTACTTC.

This clonotype was recorded many times. This rearrangement joins TRBV4-3 to TRBJ2-5, with TRBD2 as a possible D gene (6 bases). CDR1 and CDR2 (germline): LGHNA, YSLEER. CDR3 length equals 17 residues. The V and J ends lost 2 bases and 1 base respectively, with 17 bases between them. DNA of the CDR3: TGCGCCAGCAGCCAACATTCAGGACTACCGTCCCAAGAGACCCAGTACTTC. It yields the protein CASSQHSGLPSQETQYF.

This clonotype has ten or more counts. The V and J genes are TRBV12-3 or TRBV12-4 and TRBJ2-5, with TRBD2 identical over 9 bases. The CDR3 loop spans 16 amino acids. V gave up 1 base and J gave up 4 bases; unmatched junction bases: 7. CDR3 amino acids: CASSLGLGTSSETQYF. The CDR3 bases are TGTGCCAGCAGTTTAGGTCTCGGGACTAGCTCAGAGACCCAGTACTTC.

This clonotype was observed many times. The chain links TRBV5-6 to TRBJ2-7; 7 bases map to TRBD1. The length of the CDR3 is 15 residues. Germline CDR1 is SGHDT and CDR2 is YYEEEE. The V segment lost 2 bases and the J segment 0 bases; nucleotides outside the gene matches: 5. The chain's CDR3 is CASSFPGQNSYEQYF. The CDR3 bases are TGTGCCAGCAGCTTTCCGGGACAGAACTCCTACGAGCAGTACTTC.